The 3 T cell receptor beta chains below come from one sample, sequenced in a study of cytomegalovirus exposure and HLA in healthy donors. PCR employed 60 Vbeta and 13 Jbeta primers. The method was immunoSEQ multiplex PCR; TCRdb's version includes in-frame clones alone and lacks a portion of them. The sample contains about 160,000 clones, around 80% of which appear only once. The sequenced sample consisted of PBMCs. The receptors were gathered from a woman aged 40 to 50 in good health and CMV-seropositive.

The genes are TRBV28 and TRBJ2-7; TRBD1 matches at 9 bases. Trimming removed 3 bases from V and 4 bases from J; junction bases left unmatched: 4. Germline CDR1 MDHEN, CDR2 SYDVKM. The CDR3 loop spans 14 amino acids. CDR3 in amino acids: CASSLPGQGYEQYF. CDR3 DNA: TGTGCCAGCAGTTTGCCAGGACAGGGGTACGAGCAGTACTTC.

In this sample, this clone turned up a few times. CDR3 sequence reads: CASSADRNTEAFF. As DNA, the CDR3 is TGTGCCAGCAGCGCCGACAGGAACACTGAAGCTTTCTTT. V and J are TRBV5-6 and TRBJ1-1, with D possibly being TRBD1 (5 bases). CDR3 size: 13 residues. Trimming took 4 bases from V and 1 from J, leaving 8 bases between them. Per germline, CDR1 SGHDT and CDR2 YYEEEE.

The CDR3 is CASRPSGGTGELFF. The CDR3 bases are TGTGCCAGCAGGCCTAGCGGGGGAACCGGGGAGCTGTTTTTT. This sequence joins TRBV19 and TRBJ2-2; 10 nucleotides agree with TRBD2. Germline V lookup: CDR1 LNHDA, CDR2 SQIVND (reference sequence). The CDR3 extends over 14 amino acids. V shed 9 bases and J 5 bases; nucleotides not matched to a gene: 6.